This T cell receptor beta chain is from a study of T cells after yellow fever vaccination. Study at large: The SMART-Seq v4 Ultra Low Input method served to prepare the low-cell-number fractions. Study results and limitations: The secondary response was weaker but peaked faster, day 5 versus 15.

V was trimmed by 0 bases and J by 5 bases, leaving 14 bases between them. Per the germline V gene, CDR1 is DFQATT and CDR2 is SNEGSKA (reference sequence). This CDR3 is 14 amino acids long. By 5'RACE template switching, TCR cDNA was produced, with a universal primer site and UMIs added in the process. MiXCR, run by TCRdb on the 5' RACE reads, gives a single entry per CDR3 protein. The sample holds some 300,000 distinct CDR3 sequences, 7.5% to 9% seen once. On this clonotype itself: The antigen remains unidentified.

The clonotype was recovered from a young man who received the YFV17D yellow fever vaccine. The sequencing used CD4+ T cells sorted from PBMCs, collected 5 days after the yellow fever booster vaccination. The chain recombines TRBV20-1 with TRBJ2-7, with D tentatively TRBD1 or TRBD2 (5 bases each). This chain's CDR3 is CSARDPGRGDEQYV. Here the CDR3 DNA reads TGCAGTGCTAGAGATCCAGGCCGGGGCGACGAGCAGTACGTC.